This TCR beta chain stems from a study of cytomegalovirus exposure and HLA in healthy donors. Broader study findings: In a later analysis, at a false discovery rate of 0.05, roughly 17,000 TCR beta sequences matched HLA alleles. A reported reduction in N-insertions relative to the 666-donor mean was seen in an Asian-associated ancestry cluster in a later analysis.

The CDR3 covers 14 residues. Trimming took off 5 bases at V and 0 bases at J, with 10 bases between the two ends. The V gene's germline CDR1 is SGHVS and CDR2 FNYEAQ. In regard to this clone: The antigen remains undetermined.

The PCR used 60 Vbeta and 13 Jbeta primers. The table came from immunoSEQ multiplex PCR; TCRdb's copy has only in-frame clones and leaves some out. The sample holds under 200,000 clones, just under 80% seen once. The source is a woman in her fifties or sixties in good health and CMV-seropositive. This rearrangement joins TRBV7-6 to TRBJ1-1, with no clear D. Sequenced: PBMCs. The CDR3, as DNA: TGTGCCAGCAGCCCCACCTTAGTGAACACTGAAGCTTTCTTT. Translating gives CASSPTLVNTEAFF.